What follows describes a single TCR beta chain. Assay used: immunoSEQ multiplex PCR; TCRdb lists only in-frame clones, some missing. The sample records about 82,000 clones, 80% to 90% being singletons. These data belong to a study of control samples from healthy donors and cancer patients. Looked up from germline, CDR1 is MDHEN and CDR2 is SYDVKM. V gave up 2 bases and J gave up 10 bases, with 13 bases separating them. The CDR3 covers 13 residues. The chain employs TRBV28 and TRBJ2-3, with D unresolved. The sequence was collected from a man in his fifties in good health. Material for sequencing was blood. The CDR3: CASSLPIQIPQYF. The DNA of the CDR3 is TGTGCCAGCAGTTTACCCATCCAAATACCGCAGTATTTT.